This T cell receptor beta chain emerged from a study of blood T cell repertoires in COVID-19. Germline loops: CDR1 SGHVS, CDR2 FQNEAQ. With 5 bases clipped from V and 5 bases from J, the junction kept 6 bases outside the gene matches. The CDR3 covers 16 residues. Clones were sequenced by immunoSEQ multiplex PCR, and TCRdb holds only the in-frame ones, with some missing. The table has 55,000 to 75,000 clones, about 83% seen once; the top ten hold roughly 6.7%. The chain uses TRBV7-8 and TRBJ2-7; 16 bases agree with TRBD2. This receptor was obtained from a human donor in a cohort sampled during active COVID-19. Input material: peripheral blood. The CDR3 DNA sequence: TGTGCCAGCAGCAAGGGACTAGCGGGGGGGGTTAACGAGCAGTACTTC. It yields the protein CASSKGLAGGVNEQYF.